Below are 24 T cell receptor beta chains sequenced from a single sample in a study of OX40 agonist ivuxolimab in advanced cancers. Sequencing used immunoSEQ multiplex PCR; TCRdb keeps in-frame clones, though not all of them. The sample includes about 71,000 clones, around nine tenths of them seen just once. Specimen: CD4+ or CD8+ T cells sorted from blood, collected in a trial of the OX40 agonist ivuxolimab. The source is an adult with an advanced solid tumor such as melanoma, head and neck, liver or kidney cancer.

This clone was recorded once. In DNA, the CDR3 is TGCAGCGTTGAGAACTCCAGGGCCTACACTGAAGCTTTCTTT. It is translated as CSVENSRAYTEAFF. The rearrangement joins TRBV29-1 to TRBJ1-1, with a weak D call TRBD1 (5 bases). Germline CDR1 and CDR2: SQVTM and ANQGSEA. CDR3 length: 14 residues. Trimming left V 3 bases short and J 3 bases short, with 14 bases between.

Regarding this clone: The junction does not match germline at one end; this may be a read error. The V call is TRBV27, the J call TRBJ1-5, with a tentative D call TRBD1 (6 bases). The CDR3 extends over 14 amino acids. Looked up from germline, CDR1 is MNHEY and CDR2 is SMNVEV (reference sequence). The CDR3 nucleotides read TGTGCCAGCAGGTCACAGGGTAGCGATCAGCCCCAGCATTTT. Translating it yields CASRSQGSDQPQHF.

The V and J genes are TRBV7-9 and TRBJ1-6; 8 bases line up with TRBD1. Germline V lookup: CDR1 SEHNR, CDR2 FQNEAQ (reference sequence). This CDR3 has 14 amino acids. V gave up 5 bases and J gave up 10 bases; unmatched junction bases: 7. CDR3 nucleotides: TGTGCCAGCAGCCCGGGACAGGTCAGATCACCCCTCCACTTT. It is translated as CASSPGQVRSPLHF.

The J gene is TRBJ1-2, the V gene TRBV30, with D maybe TRBD1 (5 bases). CDR1 GTSNPN and CDR2 SVGIG come from the germline V gene (reference sequence). Trimming took 1 base from V and 1 from J, leaving 10 bases between them. The CDR3 length is 14 residues. The CDR3 bases are TGTGCCTGGAGTGGAGGGACTGGTAACTATGGCTACACCTTC. Translating gives CAWSGGTGNYGYTF.

V is TRBV7-8 and J is TRBJ2-3; tentative D call: TRBD2 (6 bases). This CDR3 comprises 15 residues. The germline V gene has CDR1 SGHVS and CDR2 FQNEAQ. The V gene lost 4 bases and the J gene lost 6 bases, with 17 bases spanning the gap. The CDR3 nucleotides read TGTGCCAGCAGCTCCCTGACGGGAGCGACTGATACGCAGTATTTT. It specifies CASSSLTGATDTQYF.

The chain links TRBV5-4 to TRBJ1-2; a weak D match, TRBD1 (5 bases). In germline, CDR1 is SGHNT, CDR2 YYREEE (reference sequence). Trimming shortened V by 2 bases and J by 2 bases, and 10 bases separated the two germline ends. The CDR3 covers 14 residues. The CDR3 bases are TGTGCCAGCAGCTTCGCCAGGGTCAACTATGGCTACACCTTC. Encoded protein: CASSFARVNYGYTF.

This clone has more than one count but fewer than ten. The chain joins TRBV10-3 to TRBJ1-2; D unclear. V was cut by 2 bases and J by 2 bases, with 12 bases left in between. Per the germline V gene, CDR1 is ENHRY and CDR2 is SYGVKD. This CDR3 region has 15 residues. CDR3 nucleotides: TGTGCCATCAGTGAGAAGGGCAGCCGAAACTATGGCTACACCTTC. This encodes CAISEKGSRNYGYTF.

This clone has just a few counts. The chain combines TRBV6-5 with TRBJ1-1; D perhaps matches TRBD1 (6 bases). This CDR3 has 15 amino acids. The V gene lost 2 bases and the J gene lost 1 base, with 11 bases spanning the gap. Germline CDR1 reads MNHEY; CDR2 reads SVGAGI. The CDR3 loop reads CASSYDLQGNTEAFF. In nucleotides, the CDR3 is TGTGCCAGCAGTTACGACTTACAGGGGAACACTGAAGCTTTCTTT.

This chain uses TRBV7-8 with TRBJ1-4; TRBD1 agrees at 7 bases. This CDR3 region has 15 residues. With V trimmed by 5 bases and J by 5 bases, 8 bases remained unmatched. Germline V gene lookup returns CDR1 SGHVS and CDR2 FQNEAQ. The CDR3 nucleotides read TGTGCCAGCAGCAGCTCGACAGGGATGAATGAAAAACTGTTTTTT. Protein: CASSSSTGMNEKLFF.

The chain employs TRBV4-1 and TRBJ2-7, with 11 bases fitting TRBD2. The CDR3 runs 19 residues. Trimming took 1 base from V and 3 from J; bases not matched to a gene: 14. Germline CDR1 reads MGHRA; CDR2 reads YSYEKL. The CDR3 is CASSQGTPALAGGNYEQYF. As DNA, the CDR3 is TGCGCCAGCAGCCAAGGCACCCCCGCTCTAGCGGGGGGAAACTACGAGCAGTACTTC.

The chain recombines TRBV19 with TRBJ1-1, with D perhaps TRBD1 (6 bases). CDR3 length: 15 residues. V was cut by 6 bases and J by 1 base, with 15 bases left in between. The V gene's germline CDR1 is LNHDA and CDR2 SQIVND (reference sequence). For the CDR3, the DNA is TGTGCCAGTAGCATCCACAGGGCAGCGAACACTGAAGCTTTCTTT. Translated: CASSIHRAANTEAFF. The whole variable domain, remainder taken from reference TRBV19 and TRBJ1-1, is DGGITQSPKYLFRKEGQNVTLSCEQNLNHDAMYWYRQDPGQGLRLIYYSQIVNDFQKGDIAEGYSVSREKKESFPLTVTSAQKNPTAFYLCASSIHRAANTEAFFGQGTRLTVV.

V and J are TRBV4-3 and TRBJ2-1, with 10 bases fitting TRBD1. The CDR3 contains 14 residues. V dropped 4 bases and J dropped 6; count of bases not matched to a gene: 3. Germline CDR1 is LGHNA and CDR2 is YSLEER. The CDR3 nucleotides read TGCGCCAGCAGCCCCCGGACAGGGGGCAATGAGCAGTTCTTC. Its protein product is CASSPRTGGNEQFF.

This clone appeared a few times. The V gene is TRBV2, the J gene TRBJ1-2, with 7 bases fitting TRBD1. CDR3 length equals 15 residues. Trimming took 6 bases from V and 0 from J; bases not matched to a gene: 7. The germline CDR1 and CDR2 sequences are SNHLY and FYNNEI. The CDR3 sequence: CASRTGQAPNYGYTF. The CDR3 DNA follows: TGTGCCAGCAGGACTGGACAGGCTCCTAACTATGGCTACACCTTC.

This chain joins TRBV29-1 and TRBJ1-1; D may be TRBD1 (6 bases). Trimming removed 3 bases from V and 1 base from J, with 9 bases in between. CDR3 length: 13 amino acids. Germline-derived CDR1 and CDR2 are SQVTM and ANQGSEA. The CDR3 loop is CSVERGRNTEAFF. In DNA form, the CDR3 reads TGCAGCGTTGAGAGGGGGAGGAACACTGAAGCTTTCTTT. Looking up the rest from reference TRBV29-1 and TRBJ1-1 gives the full variable domain: SAVISQKPSRDICQRGTSLTIQCQVDSQVTMMFWYRQQPGQSLTLIATANQGSEATYESGFVIDKFPISRPNLTFSTLTVSNMSPEDSSIYLCSVERGRNTEAFFGQGTRLTVV.

The chain has TRBV5-1 and TRBJ2-3; unclear D gene. V shed 4 bases and J shed 4 bases, with 16 bases lying between them. Looked up from germline, CDR1 is SGHRS and CDR2 is YFSETQ. The CDR3 spans 15 residues. The CDR3 protein is CASSTGPSPPDTQYF. The CDR3 bases are TGCGCCAGCAGCACCGGGCCATCCCCACCAGATACGCAGTATTTT.

The chain is built from TRBV13 and TRBJ2-3, with TRBD1 as a possible D gene (5 bases). V was shortened by 3 bases and J by 13 bases, with 11 bases between the two germline ends. This CDR3 is 11 amino acids long. Germline CDR1 PRHDT, CDR2 FYEKMQ (reference sequence). The CDR3 DNA sequence: TGTGCCAGCAGCTTGGGGCCAACGAAGTATTTT. It yields the protein CASSLGPTKYF.

The rearrangement joins TRBV11-3 to TRBJ2-1; D perhaps matches TRBD2 (5 bases). Germline V gene lookup returns CDR1 SGHNT and CDR2 YENEEA. The V and J ends lost 5 bases and 5 bases respectively, with 10 bases between them. The CDR3 loop spans 13 amino acids. The CDR3 DNA sequence: TGTGCCAGCAGCCCAGGACTTAACAATGAGCAGTTCTTC. Translating it yields CASSPGLNNEQFF.

The chain carries TRBV4-3 and TRBJ1-2; a weak D match, TRBD1 (5 bases). CDR1 and CDR2 (germline): LGHNA, YSLEER. The CDR3 loop spans 15 amino acids. Deletions cut 1 base from V and 2 bases from J, with 11 bases between. In DNA form, the CDR3 reads TGCGCCAGCAGCCAAGCCCAGGGCCCCAACTATGGCTACACCTTC. This encodes CASSQAQGPNYGYTF.

With regard to this clone: Its ends do not fully match the called genes, so a read error is possible. This chain links TRBV6-6 with TRBJ1-4; a weak D match, TRBD1 (6 bases). Germline V lookup: CDR1 MNHNY, CDR2 SVGAGI (reference sequence). The CDR3 is 15 amino acids. CDR3 in DNA: TGTGCCAGCACTTACTCGACAGGACCTAATGAAAAACTGTTTTTT. Protein: CASTYSTGPNEKLFF.

The chain uses TRBV25-1 and TRBJ1-3, with TRBD1 as a possible D gene (5 bases). The CDR3 runs 16 residues. Germline-derived CDR1 and CDR2 are MGHDK and SYGVNS. V dropped 5 bases and J dropped 4 bases, with 18 bases sitting between them. The CDR3 spells CASSNRDRVRGNTIYF. In DNA form, the CDR3 reads TGTGCCAGCAGTAATCGGGACCGGGTACGAGGAAACACCATATATTTT.

CDR3 sequence: CASSVGTSGNYEQYF. The CDR3 DNA is TGTGCCAGCAGCGTTGGGACTAGCGGGAACTACGAGCAGTACTTC. This sequence joins TRBV12-1 and TRBJ2-7; TRBD2, the table's D call, lacks a check against the DNA. TRBV12-1 constitutes a pseudogene. The CDR3 spans 15 residues.

The rearrangement joins TRBV6-5 to TRBJ1-2, with 8 bases identical to TRBD1. The ends lost 5 bases at V and 7 bases at J; junction bases unmatched: 3. The V gene's germline CDR1 is MNHEY and CDR2 SVGAGI. This CDR3 contains 12 residues. The CDR3 coding sequence is TGTGCCAGCAGTCAGGGGGCGAGTGGCTACACCTTC. Protein sequence: CASSQGASGYTF.

The chain is built from TRBV4-2 and TRBJ2-2, with 8 bases matching TRBD2. This CDR3 is built from 16 residues. The V gene end was trimmed by 0 bases and the J gene end by 4 bases; junction bases not matched to a gene: 4. In germline, CDR1 is LGHNA, CDR2 YNFKEQ. CDR3 loop: CASSQDGRGSTGELFF. The CDR3 DNA reads as TGTGCCAGCAGCCAAGACGGGAGGGGGAGCACCGGGGAGCTGTTTTTT.

V and J are TRBV6-5 and TRBJ2-7, with 8 bases matching TRBD1. Germline loops: CDR1 MNHEY, CDR2 SVGAGI. The CDR3 loop spans 15 amino acids. Unmatched junction bases numbered 10, after V lost 7 bases and J lost 2 bases. CDR3 nucleotides: TGTGCCAGCAAAGAACCCTGGACAGGGACCTACGAGCAGTACTTC. The encoded protein is CASKEPWTGTYEQYF.